The present T cell receptor beta chain was sequenced within a study of response to subunit inactivated influenza vaccine listed by TCRdb under 2018. Turning to the overall study: Deep quantitative T cell receptor repertoire profiling was used in the study to track responses to a trivalent subunit inactivated influenza vaccine.

Findings and caveats that apply to the study as a whole: It was suggested by the authors that each seasonal influenza vaccination may recruit only a limited number of new T cells.

Libraries were prepared through RT-PCR. TCRdb records Illumina HiSeq 2500 as the sequencer. Through fastp at Q25 and MiXCR, TCRdb rebuilt clones from the public reads, retaining in-frame beta chains. All rows with the same CDR3 protein become a single entry with the most common DNA and genes. The sample yields about 500,000 distinct CDR3 sequences; around 7.9% were counted once. The ten largest clones take up approximately 14% of the sample. The table lists this clonotype with many counts. What antigen it recognizes has not been identified. Base qualities are missing; no much larger clone stands one base away. The clonotype was recovered from a man between 45 and 75 years old who received an inactivated influenza vaccine. Donor details come from another sample of the same person, matched by shared clones. The sequences come from PBMCs from blood, collected approximately 25 months after vaccination.

The CDR3 has the sequence CASSRTGGADTQYF. The sequenced DNA: TGTGCCAGCAGTCGGACAGGGGGCGCAGATACGCAGTATTTT. This chain joins TRBV12-3 or TRBV12-4 to TRBJ2-3, and TRBD1 matches 11 of the central bases. The CDR3 sequence holds 14 residues, the cysteine and phenylalanine included. Here the CDR3 DNA is all that survives: 42 bases in frame from base 1. At the junction V is shortened by 5 bases and J by 4 bases; bases outside the gene matches: 2.